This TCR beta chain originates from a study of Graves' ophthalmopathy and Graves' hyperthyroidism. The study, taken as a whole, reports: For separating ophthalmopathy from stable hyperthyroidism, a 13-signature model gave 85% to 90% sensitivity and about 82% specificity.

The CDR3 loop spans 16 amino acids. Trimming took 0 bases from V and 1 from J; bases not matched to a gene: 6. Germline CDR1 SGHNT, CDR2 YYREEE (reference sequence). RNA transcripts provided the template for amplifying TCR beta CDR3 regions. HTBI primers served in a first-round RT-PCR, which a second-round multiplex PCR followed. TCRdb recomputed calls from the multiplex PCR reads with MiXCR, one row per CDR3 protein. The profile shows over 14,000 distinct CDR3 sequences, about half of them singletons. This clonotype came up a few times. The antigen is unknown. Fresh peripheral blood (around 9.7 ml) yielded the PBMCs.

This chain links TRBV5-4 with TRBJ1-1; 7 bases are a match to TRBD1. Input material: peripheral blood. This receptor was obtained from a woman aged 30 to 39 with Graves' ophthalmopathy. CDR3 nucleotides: TGTGCCAGCAGCTTGGAGGGCAGGGGGTCGAACACTGAAGCTTTCTTT. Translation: CASSLEGRGSNTEAFF.